The rows below give T cell receptor beta chains drawn from one sample of a study of vaccination effects on CD4 cells after COVID-19. These receptors' antigens are unknown. The table came from immunoSEQ multiplex PCR; TCRdb's copy has only in-frame clones and leaves some out. The sample records 20,000 to 25,000 clones, around 76% being singletons. Sequenced here: CD4+ T cells from PBMCs cultured with HCoV-NL63 spike peptides, sampled before COVID-19 vaccination. The source of these receptors is a human donor who received a COVID-19 vaccine. CDR3s include the opening cysteine and the closing phenylalanine or tryptophan. D genes are given only for firm matches. Clone size is stated in some rows and not others, as once, few, many or a class when expanded.

v_call	clone_size	d_call	j_call	cdr3_nt	cdr3_aa
TRBV24-1	few	-	TRBJ2-5	TGTGCCACCAGTGATGCTTCCGGGGGACGGGAGACCCAGTACTTC	CATSDASGGRETQYF
TRBV4-1	-	-	TRBJ2-7	TGCGCCAGCAGCCAAGGCCTCGTAAAACACGGACTCACCTACGAGCAGTACTTC	CASSQGLVKHGLTYEQYF
TRBV4-1	-	TRBD2	TRBJ2-1	TGCGCCAGCAGCCAAGATGGTTCTACGCGGGGGGACAATGAGCAGTTCTTC	CASSQDGSTRGDNEQFF
TRBV11-3	-	-	TRBJ2-5	TGTGCCAGCAGCTTAGTGGGCCAAGAGACCCAGTACTTC	CASSLVGQETQYF
TRBV3-1/TRBV3-2	-	TRBD1	TRBJ1-6	TGTGCCAGCAGCCCCACACGAACCGGGACAGGTAGTTCACCCCTCCACTTT	CASSPTRTGTGSSPLHF
TRBV25-1	-	-	TRBJ1-1	TGTGCCAGCAGTGAACCAGGGTGGGACACTGAAGCTTTCTTT	CASSEPGWDTEAFF
TRBV11-2	-	-	TRBJ1-3	TGTGCCAGCAGCTTAGAGTGGCAAAGAACCACTGGAAACACCATATATTTT	CASSLEWQRTTGNTIYF
TRBV19	-	TRBD2	TRBJ2-7	TGTGCCAGTAGTCCTAGGGGACTAGGGGAGCAGTACTTC	CASSPRGLGEQYF
TRBV19	-	TRBD1	TRBJ1-2	TGTGCCAGTAGGCCAGGGGGGGGATATTATGGCTACACCTTC	CASRPGGGYYGYTF
TRBV9	-	-	TRBJ2-3	TGTGCCAGCAGTAGACTAGCAGATACGCAGTATTTT	CASSRLADTQYF
TRBV19	-	TRBD2	TRBJ2-3	TGTGCCAGTAGTATTGTCGGGCTAGCGGGAGGCACAGATACGCAGTATTTT	CASSIVGLAGGTDTQYF
TRBV10-3	-	-	TRBJ2-7	TGTGCCATCAGTTCAGGGGCTTCCGGGGTTCCCTACGAGCAGTACTTC	CAISSGASGVPYEQYF
TRBV7-6	-	-	TRBJ1-1	TGTGCCAGCAGCTTACTCGACCGGGACAACGGGAACACTGAAGCTTTCTTT	CASSLLDRDNGNTEAFF
TRBV5-1	few	-	TRBJ2-7	TGCGCCAGCAGCTTGGCTAGCAGCGAGCAGTACTTC	CASSLASSEQYF
TRBV2	-	-	TRBJ1-1	TGTGCCAGCAGGGATCCCCGAGGTACGAACACTGAAGCTTTCTTT	CASRDPRGTNTEAFF
TRBV4-1	-	-	TRBJ1-2	TGCGCCAGCAGCCAAGTGTCTGTAGGGTATGGCTACACCTTC	CASSQVSVGYGYTF
TRBV10-2	-	TRBD2	TRBJ2-7	TGCGCCAGCAGTGCCCCAGGGACTAGCGGGTTCTACGAGCAGTACTTC	CASSAPGTSGFYEQYF
TRBV2	-	-	TRBJ2-6	TGTGCCAGCAGTGATACTTTAAGGGTCTCGGGGGCCAACGTCCTGACTTTC	CASSDTLRVSGANVLTF
TRBV5-4	-	TRBD1	TRBJ1-1	TGTGCCAGCAGCTTGAGCACACAGGGGCTCACTGAAGCTTTCTTT	CASSLSTQGLTEAFF
TRBV7-9	-	TRBD1	TRBJ1-5	TGTGCCAGCAGCAAGGGACAGGGGAATCAGCCCCAGCATTTT	CASSKGQGNQPQHF
TRBV11-3	-	TRBD2	TRBJ2-3	TGTGCCAGCAGCTCTAGCGGGAGACCCGATACGCAGTATTTT	CASSSSGRPDTQYF
TRBV4-2	-	TRBD1	TRBJ2-2	TGTGCCAGCAGCCAAGGGGACAGAGCGAACACCGGGGAGCTGTTTTTT	CASSQGDRANTGELFF
TRBV6-5	few	TRBD1	TRBJ1-2	TGTGCCAGCAGAGCCTCAGGGGGACAGGGGTGGGGCTACACCTTC	CASRASGGQGWGYTF
TRBV7-8	-	-	TRBJ1-1	TGTGCCAGCAGCCTCGTGGGCAGGGTAGGCACTGAAGCTTTCTTT	CASSLVGRVGTEAFF
TRBV5-1	-	TRBD1	TRBJ1-2	TGCGCCAGCAGCCCAGGACAGGTCTATGGCTACACCTTC	CASSPGQVYGYTF
TRBV15	-	-	TRBJ2-7	TGTGCCACCTCGAAAGGGTCCTACGAGCAGTACTTC	CATSKGSYEQYF
TRBV6-1	-	TRBD1	TRBJ1-2	TGTGCCAGCAGTGAACCGGGACAGGGTGATCGGGGCTACACCTTC	CASSEPGQGDRGYTF
TRBV19	-	TRBD2	TRBJ2-3	TGTGCCAGTAGTAGGAGGGGTCGGGGACTAGCGGGAGTTTTAGATACGCAGTATTTT	CASSRRGRGLAGVLDTQYF
TRBV19	-	-	TRBJ1-1	TGTGCCAGTAAGGTCAGGGGGAACACTGAAGCTTTCTTT	CASKVRGNTEAFF
TRBV27	few	-	TRBJ2-3	TGTGCCAGCAGTTTAGCCGATACGCAGTATTTT	CASSLADTQYF
TRBV6-6	-	TRBD1	TRBJ1-4	TGTGCCAGCAGTTCCAGGGGGCACGTTGAAAAACTGTTTTTT	CASSSRGHVEKLFF
TRBV5-1	-	-	TRBJ2-3	TGCGCCAGCAGCTCCTACCGCACAGATACGCAGTATTTT	CASSSYRTDTQYF
TRBV7-2	-	TRBD2	TRBJ2-5	TGTGCCAGCAGCTTGGGGGTTCTAGCGGGAGGAGAGACCCAGTACTTC	CASSLGVLAGGETQYF
TRBV12-3/TRBV12-4	-	-	TRBJ2-7	TGTGCCAGCGCTAGCCTCATCGGCGCCGAGCAGTACTTC	CASASLIGAEQYF
TRBV7-9	hyperexpanded	-	TRBJ2-7	TGTGCCAGCAGCTTAGTTCCAGCATACTACGAGCAGTACTTC	CASSLVPAYYEQYF
TRBV3-1/TRBV3-2	-	-	TRBJ2-1	TGTGCCAGCAGCCAAGGTTTGGGGGGGGGCCTCGATGAGCAGTTCTTC	CASSQGLGGGLDEQFF
TRBV6-6	-	-	TRBJ1-3	TGTGCCAGCAGTCTCACCGGGACCGCCTCCTCTGGAAACACCATATATTTT	CASSLTGTASSGNTIYF
TRBV5-1	-	TRBD2	TRBJ2-5	TGCGCCAGTAAGCGGGAACAAGAGACCCAGTACTTC	CASKREQETQYF
TRBV6-5	-	TRBD1	TRBJ2-2	TGTGCCAGCAAGAGGGACAGGGCGAACGGGGAGCTGTTTTTT	CASKRDRANGELFF
TRBV4-1	few	TRBD2	TRBJ2-7	TGCGCCAGCAGCCTCTACCCTAGCGGGGGCAGCTCCTACGAGCAGTACTTC	CASSLYPSGGSSYEQYF
TRBV2	-	TRBD1	TRBJ2-6	TGTGCCAGCCTTGGGACAGCTTTCTCTGGGGCCAACGTCCTGACTTTC	CASLGTAFSGANVLTF
TRBV3-1/TRBV3-2	large	TRBD1	TRBJ2-4	TGTGCCAGCAGCGTGGACAGGGGGAAAAACATTCAGTACTTC	CASSVDRGKNIQYF
TRBV18	-	-	TRBJ2-3	TGTGCCAGCTCACCGTCGACATCGACAGATACGCAGTATTTT	CASSPSTSTDTQYF
TRBV3-1/TRBV3-2	-	TRBD1	TRBJ1-4	TGTGCCAGCAGCCAACCAACGACAGGGCAGGGGGAAAAACTGTTTTTT	CASSQPTTGQGEKLFF
TRBV10-3	once	TRBD1	TRBJ1-2	TGTGCCATCAGGACCCCCCGGGGACAGTCTAACTATGGCTACACCTTC	CAIRTPRGQSNYGYTF
TRBV5-1	-	TRBD2	TRBJ2-7	TGCGCCAGCAGCTTGGCGGGGGGGTTAGCGGGAGCTCGGGACGAGCAGTACTTC	CASSLAGGLAGARDEQYF
TRBV6-5	-	-	TRBJ2-3	TGTGCCAGCAGTTGGGGGACATCGAGCACAGATACGCAGTATTTT	CASSWGTSSTDTQYF
TRBV7-8	-	-	TRBJ1-6	TGTGCCAACAGAAACCGGGACAAAGATAATTCACCCCTCCACTTT	CANRNRDKDNSPLHF
TRBV9	-	-	TRBJ1-6	TGTGCCAGCAGCGTAGGACGGGGGTCCTATAATTCACCCCTCCACTTT	CASSVGRGSYNSPLHF
TRBV11-2	few	-	TRBJ1-5	TGTGCCAGCAGCTTAGCGGGGAATCAGCCCCAGCATTTT	CASSLAGNQPQHF
TRBV2	few	TRBD1	TRBJ2-2	TGTGCCAGCAGCAAAGACAGGGAGGAGCTGTTTTTT	CASSKDREELFF
TRBV15	few	TRBD1	TRBJ1-2	TGTGCCACCAGCTCCGGACAGGGCGGAGGCTACACCTTC	CATSSGQGGGYTF